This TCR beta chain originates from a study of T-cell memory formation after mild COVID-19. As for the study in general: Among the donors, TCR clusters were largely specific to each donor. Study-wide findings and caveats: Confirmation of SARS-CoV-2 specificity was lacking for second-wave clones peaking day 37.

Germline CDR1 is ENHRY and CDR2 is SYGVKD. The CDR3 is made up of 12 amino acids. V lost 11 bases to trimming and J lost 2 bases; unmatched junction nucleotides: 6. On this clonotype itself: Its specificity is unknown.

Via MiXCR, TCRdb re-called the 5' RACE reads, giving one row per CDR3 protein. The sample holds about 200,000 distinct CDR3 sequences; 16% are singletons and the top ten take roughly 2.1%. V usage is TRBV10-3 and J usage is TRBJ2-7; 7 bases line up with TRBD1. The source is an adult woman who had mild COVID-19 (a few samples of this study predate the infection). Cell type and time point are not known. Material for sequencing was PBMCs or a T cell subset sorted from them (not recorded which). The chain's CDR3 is CAVLGTAYEQYF. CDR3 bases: TGTGCCGTCTTAGGGACAGCCTACGAGCAGTACTTC.